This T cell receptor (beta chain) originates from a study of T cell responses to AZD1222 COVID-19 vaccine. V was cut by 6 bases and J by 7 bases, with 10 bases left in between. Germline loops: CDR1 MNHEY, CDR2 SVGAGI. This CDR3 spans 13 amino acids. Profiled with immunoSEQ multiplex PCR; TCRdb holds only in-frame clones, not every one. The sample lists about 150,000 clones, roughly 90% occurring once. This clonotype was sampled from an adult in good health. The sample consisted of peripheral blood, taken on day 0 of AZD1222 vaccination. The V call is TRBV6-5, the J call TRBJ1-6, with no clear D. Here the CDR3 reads CASRSGLNSPLHF. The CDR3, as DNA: TGTGCCAGCAGGTCCGGACTGAATTCACCCCTCCACTTT.